This T cell receptor (beta chain) was documented in a study of blood T cell repertoires in COVID-19. Germline loops: CDR1 KGHSH, CDR2 LQKENI. CDR3 length equals 12 residues. The V end was cut by 3 bases, the J end by 6 bases, with 8 bases between. The assay was immunoSEQ multiplex PCR, and TCRdb's table has in-frame clones only and misses some. The sample holds 150,000 to 200,000 clones, more than 75% seen once. The chain is built from TRBV18 and TRBJ1-1; D remains ambiguous. Sequences were obtained from PBMCs or T cells enriched from blood (not recorded which). The TCR sequence derives from a human donor with acute COVID-19. The donor label of this sample is uncertain. CDR3 sequence reads: CASSPRVSEAFF. In nucleotides, the CDR3 is TGTGCCAGCTCACCGCGAGTATCTGAAGCTTTCTTT.